Sequencing of this T cell receptor (beta chain) was carried out in a study of cytomegalovirus exposure and HLA in healthy donors. About the research overall: As released early, the data held roughly 85 million unique TCRs from HLA-typed donors. Researchers found that approximately 80% of over 350 genotyped donors fell within the Caucasian-associated ancestry cluster.

Regarding this clone: What it binds is not known.

Study conclusions and caveats: Cytomegalovirus-associated status was assigned to approximately 160 TCR beta chains. Excluded were some V segments that proved indistinguishable, including TRBV6-2 and TRBV6-3.

The PCR used 60 Vbeta and 13 Jbeta primers. Sequencing was performed with immunoSEQ multiplex PCR; in TCRdb, only in-frame clones are kept and a portion is missing. This table has approximately 130,000 clones, less than 80% appearing once. Losses at the gene ends were 5 bases for V and 9 bases for J; bases not matched to a gene: 5. The V gene's germline CDR1 is SQVTM and CDR2 ANQGSEA. The CDR3 runs 14 residues. V is TRBV29-1 and J is TRBJ2-1; 15 nucleotides align to TRBD2. Sequencing was carried out using PBMCs. The receptor's source is a man over 45 in good health and CMV-seropositive. The CDR3 sequence is CSVRGLAGGSEQFF. CDR3 DNA: TGCAGCGTTAGGGGACTAGCGGGAGGAAGTGAGCAGTTCTTC.